This T cell receptor (beta chain) is from a study of CD8 T cells in ankylosing spondylitis. As for this clonotype: Its matching antigen is unknown.

Looked up from germline, CDR1 is DFQATT and CDR2 is SNEGSKA (reference sequence). V gave up 7 bases and J gave up 0 bases, with 12 bases separating them. This CDR3 spans 13 amino acids. Study-wide results and caveats: The study looked at matched synovial fluid samples from ankylosing spondylitis patients. Disease-linked clones were reported to be significantly enriched there. In ankylosing spondylitis blood, a motif of seven or eight highly homologous TCR beta variants appeared characteristic.

One entry per CDR3 protein results from TCRdb running MiXCR on the 5' RACE reads. The table records 700,000 to 850,000 distinct CDR3 sequences, approximately 12% of them present only once. The V call is TRBV20-1, the J call TRBJ1-1; weak D call: TRBD1 (5 bases). The receptor comes from a male donor with ankylosing spondylitis. Sequenced input: blood, either unsorted or a sorted T cell fraction (not recorded which). For the CDR3, the DNA is TGCAGTGTGACAGAAAACATGAACACTGAAGCTTTCTTT. The encoded protein is CSVTENMNTEAFF.